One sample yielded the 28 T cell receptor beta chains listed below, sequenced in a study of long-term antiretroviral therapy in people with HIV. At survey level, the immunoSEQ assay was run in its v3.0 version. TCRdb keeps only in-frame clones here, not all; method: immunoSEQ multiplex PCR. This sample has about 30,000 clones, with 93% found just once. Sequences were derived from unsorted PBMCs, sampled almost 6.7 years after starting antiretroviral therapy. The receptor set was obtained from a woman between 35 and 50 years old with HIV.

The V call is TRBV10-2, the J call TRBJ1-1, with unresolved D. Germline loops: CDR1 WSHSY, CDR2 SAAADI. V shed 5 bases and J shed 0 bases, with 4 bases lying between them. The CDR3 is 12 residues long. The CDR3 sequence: CASSLMNTEAFF. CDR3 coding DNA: TGCGCCAGCAGTTTGATGAACACTGAAGCTTTCTTT.

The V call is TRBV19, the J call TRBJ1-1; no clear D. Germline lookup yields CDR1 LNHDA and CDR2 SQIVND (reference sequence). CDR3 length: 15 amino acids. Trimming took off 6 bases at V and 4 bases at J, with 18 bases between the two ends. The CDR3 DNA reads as TGTGCCAGTAGCCGCGACGAGGAGGGAGCCACTGAAGCTTTCTTT. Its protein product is CASSRDEEGATEAFF.

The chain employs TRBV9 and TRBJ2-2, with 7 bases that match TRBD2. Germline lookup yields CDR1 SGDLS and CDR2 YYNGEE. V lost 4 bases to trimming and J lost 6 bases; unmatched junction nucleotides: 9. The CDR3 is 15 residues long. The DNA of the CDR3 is TGTGCCAGCAGCCCAAAAGCGGGGTCGGCCGGGGAGCTGTTTTTT. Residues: CASSPKAGSAGELFF.

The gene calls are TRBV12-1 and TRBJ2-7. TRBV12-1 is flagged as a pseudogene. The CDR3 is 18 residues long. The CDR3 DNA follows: TGTGCCAGCAGCTTTATGGTCCCGGGGGCCTATAGCTCCTACGAGCAGTACTTC. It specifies CASSFMVPGAYSSYEQYF.

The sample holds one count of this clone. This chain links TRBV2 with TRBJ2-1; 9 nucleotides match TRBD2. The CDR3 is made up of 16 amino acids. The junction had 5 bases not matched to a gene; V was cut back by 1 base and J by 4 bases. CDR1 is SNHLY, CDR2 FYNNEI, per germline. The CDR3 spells CASSEVRLAVYNEQFF. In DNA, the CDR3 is TGTGCCAGCAGTGAAGTGAGACTAGCGGTATACAATGAGCAGTTCTTC.

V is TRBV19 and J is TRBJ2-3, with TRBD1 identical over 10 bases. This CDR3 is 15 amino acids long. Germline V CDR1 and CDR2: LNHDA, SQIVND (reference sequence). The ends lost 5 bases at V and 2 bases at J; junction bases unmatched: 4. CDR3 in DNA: TGTGCCAGTAGTCGGGACAGGGGACACACAGATACGCAGTATTTT. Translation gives CASSRDRGHTDTQYF.

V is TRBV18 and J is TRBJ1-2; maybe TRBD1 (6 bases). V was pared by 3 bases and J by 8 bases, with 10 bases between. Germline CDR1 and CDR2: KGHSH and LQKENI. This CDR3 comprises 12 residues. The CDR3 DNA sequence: TGTGCCAGCTCACCCAACAGGGAAGGCTACACCTTC. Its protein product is CASSPNREGYTF.

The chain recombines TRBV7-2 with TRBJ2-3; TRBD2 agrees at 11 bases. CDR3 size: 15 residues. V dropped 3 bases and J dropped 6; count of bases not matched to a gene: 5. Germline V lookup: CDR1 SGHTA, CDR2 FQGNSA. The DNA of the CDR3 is TGTGCCAGCAGCTTTAGCGGGGGGGCTGGGGATACGCAGTATTTT. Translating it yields CASSFSGGAGDTQYF. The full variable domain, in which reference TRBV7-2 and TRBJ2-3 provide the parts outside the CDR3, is GAGVSQSPSNKVTEKGKDVELRCDPISGHTALYWYRQSLGQGLEFLIYFQGNSAPDKSGLPSDRFSAERTGGSVSTLTIQRTQQEDSAVYLCASSFSGGAGDTQYFGPGTRLTVL.

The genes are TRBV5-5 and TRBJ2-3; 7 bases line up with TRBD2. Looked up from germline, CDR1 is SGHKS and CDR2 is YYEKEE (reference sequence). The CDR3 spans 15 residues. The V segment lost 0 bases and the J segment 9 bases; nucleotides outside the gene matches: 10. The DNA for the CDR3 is TGTGCCAGCAGCTTGGGAGCGGGGAGCGACTTCACGCAGTATTTT. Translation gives CASSLGAGSDFTQYF.

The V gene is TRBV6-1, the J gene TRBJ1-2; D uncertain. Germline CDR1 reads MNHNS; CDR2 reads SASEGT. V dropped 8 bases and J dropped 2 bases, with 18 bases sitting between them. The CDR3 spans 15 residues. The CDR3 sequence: CASFTGRITNYGYTF. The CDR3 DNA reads TGTGCCAGCTTCACCGGACGGATCACGAACTATGGCTACACCTTC.

CDR3 coding DNA: TGTGCCAGTAGTACGACAGGGGGCGTACTCGCGCGTGGCTACACCTTC. Translated, it gives CASSTTGGVLARGYTF. The J gene is TRBJ1-2, the V gene TRBV19; 10 positions match TRBD1. The germline gives CDR1 LNHDA, CDR2 SQIVND (reference sequence). Trimming removed 4 bases from V and 7 bases from J; junction bases left unmatched: 12. The CDR3 sequence is 16 residues long.

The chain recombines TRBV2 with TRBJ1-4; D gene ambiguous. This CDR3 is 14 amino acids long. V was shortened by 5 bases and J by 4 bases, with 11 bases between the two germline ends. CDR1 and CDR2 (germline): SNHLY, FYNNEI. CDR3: CASSFRVVNEKLFF. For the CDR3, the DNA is TGTGCCAGCAGTTTCCGGGTTGTTAATGAAAAACTGTTTTTT.

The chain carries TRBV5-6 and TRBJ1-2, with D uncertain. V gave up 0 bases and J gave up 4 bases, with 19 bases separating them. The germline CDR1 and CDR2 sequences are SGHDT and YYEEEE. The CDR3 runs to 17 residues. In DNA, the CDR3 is TGTGCCAGCAGCTTGGGTAACGTGGGCATGGGGTTCTATGGCTACACCTTC. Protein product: CASSLGNVGMGFYGYTF.

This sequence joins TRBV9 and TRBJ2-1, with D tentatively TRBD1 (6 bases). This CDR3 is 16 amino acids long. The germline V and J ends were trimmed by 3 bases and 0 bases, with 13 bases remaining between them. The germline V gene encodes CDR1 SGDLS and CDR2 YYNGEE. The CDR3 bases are TGTGCCAGCAGCGCATCAGGGGTGAACTCCTACAATGAGCAGTTCTTC. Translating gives CASSASGVNSYNEQFF.

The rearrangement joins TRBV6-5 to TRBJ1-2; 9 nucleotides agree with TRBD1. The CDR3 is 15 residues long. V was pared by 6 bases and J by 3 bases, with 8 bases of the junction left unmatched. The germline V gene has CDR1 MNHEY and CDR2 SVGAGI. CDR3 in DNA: TGTGCCAGCAGCCACTACAGGGGGCGCGACTATGGCTACACCTTC. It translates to CASSHYRGRDYGYTF.

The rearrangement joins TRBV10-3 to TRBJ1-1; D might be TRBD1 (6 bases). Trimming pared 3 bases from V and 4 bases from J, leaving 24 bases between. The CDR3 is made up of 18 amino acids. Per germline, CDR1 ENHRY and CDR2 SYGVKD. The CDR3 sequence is CAISEWGSTGRRATEAFF. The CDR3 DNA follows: TGTGCCATCAGTGAATGGGGTTCTACAGGGCGGAGGGCCACTGAAGCTTTCTTT.

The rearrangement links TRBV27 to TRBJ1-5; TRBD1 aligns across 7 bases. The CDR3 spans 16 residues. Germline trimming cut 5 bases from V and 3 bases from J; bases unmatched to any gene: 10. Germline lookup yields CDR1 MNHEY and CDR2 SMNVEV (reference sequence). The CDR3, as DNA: TGTGCCAGCAGTCCAACAAGGGACAGCTACAATCAGCCCCAGCATTTT. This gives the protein CASSPTRDSYNQPQHF.

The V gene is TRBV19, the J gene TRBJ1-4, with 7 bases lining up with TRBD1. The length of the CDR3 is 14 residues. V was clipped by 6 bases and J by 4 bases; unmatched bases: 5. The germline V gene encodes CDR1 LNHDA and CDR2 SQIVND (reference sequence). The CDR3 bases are TGTGCCAGTAGCCCGACAGGGTATAATGAAAAACTGTTTTTT. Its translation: CASSPTGYNEKLFF.

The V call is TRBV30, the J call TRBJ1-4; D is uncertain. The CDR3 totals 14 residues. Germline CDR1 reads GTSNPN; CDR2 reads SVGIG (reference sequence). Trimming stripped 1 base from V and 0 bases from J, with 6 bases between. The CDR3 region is CAWSGTATNEKLFF. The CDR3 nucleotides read TGTGCCTGGAGTGGGACCGCAACTAATGAAAAACTGTTTTTT.

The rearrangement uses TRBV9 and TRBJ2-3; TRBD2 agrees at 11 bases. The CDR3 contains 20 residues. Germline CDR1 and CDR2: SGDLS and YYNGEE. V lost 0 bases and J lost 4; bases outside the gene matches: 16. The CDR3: CASSVDPSGGFLGLPDTQYF. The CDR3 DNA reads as TGTGCCAGCAGCGTAGATCCTAGCGGGGGGTTTTTGGGTCTACCAGATACGCAGTATTTT.

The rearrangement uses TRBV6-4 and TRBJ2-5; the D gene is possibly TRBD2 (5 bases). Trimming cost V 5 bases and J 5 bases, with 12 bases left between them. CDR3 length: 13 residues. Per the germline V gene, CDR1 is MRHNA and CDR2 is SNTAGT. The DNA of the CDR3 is TGTGCCAGCAGTCCCGAACCGGGGGAGACCCAGTACTTC. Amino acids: CASSPEPGETQYF.

The CDR3 nucleotides are TGCGCCAGCAGCCAAGCCCTCTTTTCCAGGAGTAAATACAATGAGCAGTTCTTC. Its protein is CASSQALFSRSKYNEQFF. V and J are TRBV4-3 and TRBJ2-1; D gene unclear. From germline, CDR1 is LGHNA and CDR2 YSLEER. Deletions cut 1 base from V and 4 bases from J, with 20 bases between. This CDR3 spans 18 amino acids.

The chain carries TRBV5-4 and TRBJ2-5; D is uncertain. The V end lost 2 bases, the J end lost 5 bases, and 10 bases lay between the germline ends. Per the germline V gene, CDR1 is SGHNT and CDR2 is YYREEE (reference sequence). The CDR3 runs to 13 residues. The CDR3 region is CASSFLPPETQYF. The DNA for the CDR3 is TGTGCCAGCAGCTTCCTTCCCCCGGAGACCCAGTACTTC.

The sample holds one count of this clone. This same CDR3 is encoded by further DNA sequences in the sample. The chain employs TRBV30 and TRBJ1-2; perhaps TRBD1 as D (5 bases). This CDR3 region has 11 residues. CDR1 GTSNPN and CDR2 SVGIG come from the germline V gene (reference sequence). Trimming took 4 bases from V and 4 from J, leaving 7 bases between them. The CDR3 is CAWNQGYGYTF. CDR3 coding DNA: TGTGCCTGGAATCAGGGCTATGGCTACACCTTC.

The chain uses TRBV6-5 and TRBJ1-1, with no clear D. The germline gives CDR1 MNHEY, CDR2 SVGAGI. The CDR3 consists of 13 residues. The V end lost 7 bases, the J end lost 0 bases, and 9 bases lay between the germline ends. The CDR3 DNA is TGTGCCAGCACCTGGACGGTGAACACTGAAGCTTTCTTT. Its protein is CASTWTVNTEAFF.

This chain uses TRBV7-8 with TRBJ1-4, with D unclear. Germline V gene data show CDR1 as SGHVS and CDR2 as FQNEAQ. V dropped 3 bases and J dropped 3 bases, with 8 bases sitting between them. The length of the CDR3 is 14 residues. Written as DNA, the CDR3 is TGTGCCAGCAGCTTCGGCGGGGCTAATGAAAAACTGTTTTTT. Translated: CASSFGGANEKLFF.

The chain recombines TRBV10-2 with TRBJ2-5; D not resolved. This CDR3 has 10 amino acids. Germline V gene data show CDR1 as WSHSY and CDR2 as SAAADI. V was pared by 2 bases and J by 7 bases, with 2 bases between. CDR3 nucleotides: TGCGCCAGCAGTGAGGGGACCCAGTACTTC. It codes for CASSEGTQYF.

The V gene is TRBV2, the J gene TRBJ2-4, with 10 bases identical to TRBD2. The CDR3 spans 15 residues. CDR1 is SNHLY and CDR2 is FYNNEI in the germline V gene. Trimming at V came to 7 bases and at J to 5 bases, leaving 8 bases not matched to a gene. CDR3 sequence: CASTRSGGPQNIQYF. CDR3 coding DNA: TGTGCCAGCACCCGTAGCGGGGGGCCCCAAAACATTCAGTACTTC.